What follows are 20 T cell receptor beta chains derived from one specimen sequenced in a study of molecular identifiers for immune sequencing clone quantification. MiXCR, applied by TCRdb to the PCR reads, yields one record per CDR3 protein. The table records tens of thousands of distinct CDR3 sequences, under 25% of them present only once. The sequencing sample was made of naive CD8+ T cells from blood, with Jurkat cell RNA spiked in. The subset was: FACS-sorted CD8+CD4-CCR7+CD45RA+ naive T cells. The source of these receptors is a human donor in good health. Some libraries in this study had Jurkat cell RNA spiked in.

With respect to this clonotype: A much larger clone is a single base away; this may be a read error. This rearrangement joins TRBV9 to TRBJ2-6, with TRBD1 matching over 7 bases. Germline V gene sequence: CDR1 SGDLS, CDR2 YYNGEE. This CDR3 is built from 16 residues. The CDR3 reads CASNEGAEAGANALTF. The CDR3 region has the DNA TGTGCCAGCAACGAGGGGGCCGAGGCTGGGGCCAACGCCCTGACTTTC.

This clonotype was observed at least ten times. This chain joins TRBV27 and TRBJ2-3, with 10 bases fitting TRBD2. The CDR3 spans 17 residues. V lost 5 bases to trimming and J lost 1 base; unmatched junction nucleotides: 9. Germline-derived CDR1 and CDR2 are MNHEY and SMNVEV (reference sequence). CDR3: CASSPGLAGAGTDTQYF. The CDR3 DNA follows: TGTGCCAGCAGTCCTGGCCTAGCGGGAGCTGGCACAGATACGCAGTATTTT.

This clonotype was detected many times. The chain recombines TRBV30 with TRBJ2-5; tentatively, D is TRBD1 or TRBD2 (6 bases each). The germline V gene has CDR1 GTSNPN and CDR2 SVGIG (reference sequence). V was clipped by 1 base and J by 4 bases, with 19 bases between them. The CDR3 sequence is 16 residues long. CDR3: CAWSAIDGGIGETQYF. As DNA, the CDR3 is TGTGCCTGGAGTGCGATCGACGGGGGCATTGGAGAGACCCAGTACTTC.

Concerning this clonotype: A single base separates this from a much larger clone, so it may be a read error. This chain joins TRBV4-3 and TRBJ1-3, with 10 bases fitting TRBD1. The CDR3 is made up of 15 amino acids. Germline V gene sequence: CDR1 LGHNA, CDR2 YSLEER. CDR3 protein: CVSSQGTGAGNTIYF. Here the CDR3 DNA reads TGCGTCAGCAGCCAAGGGACAGGGGCTGGAAACACCATATATTTT.

About this clonotype itself: Without the conserved terminal phenylalanine or tryptophan, this CDR3 likely stems from a read error. The CDR3 sequence: CASSLAGSNQPQHL. CDR3 in DNA: TGTGCCAGCAGTTTGGCAGGGAGCAATCAGCCCCAGCATCTT. The rearrangement joins TRBV27 to TRBJ1-5, with D perhaps TRBD1 (5 bases). Germline V gives CDR1 MNHEY, CDR2 SMNVEV (reference sequence). The CDR3 sequence is 14 residues long. Trimming removed 3 bases from V and 1 base from J, with 7 bases in between.

The V call is TRBV24-1, the J call TRBJ2-1, with unresolved D. CDR3 length: 14 amino acids. V was shortened by 3 bases and J by 5 bases, with 10 bases between the two germline ends. Looked up from germline, CDR1 is KGHDR and CDR2 is SFDVKD. CDR3 DNA sequence: TGTGCCACCAGTGATCTTGAAGCCAACAATGAGCAGTTCTTC. Translation gives CATSDLEANNEQFF.

This clonotype was counted ten times or more. This chain joins TRBV7-6 and TRBJ2-3; D is perhaps TRBD1 (6 bases). The CDR3 extends over 16 amino acids. The germline CDR1 and CDR2 sequences are SGHVS and FNYEAQ. The V and J ends lost 6 bases and 3 bases respectively, with 19 bases between them. CDR3 amino acids: CASSYRQARTTDTQYF. In nucleotides, the CDR3 is TGTGCCAGCAGTTATCGACAGGCACGTACGACAGATACGCAGTATTTT.

V and J are TRBV3-1 and TRBJ1-2; D might be TRBD1 (5 bases). From germline, CDR1 is LGHDT and CDR2 YNNKEL (reference sequence). V was shortened by 4 bases and J by 4 bases, with 13 bases between the two germline ends. The CDR3 is made up of 14 amino acids. The CDR3 here is CASSPRQGGYGYTF. Here the CDR3 DNA reads TGTGCCAGCAGCCCCCGGCAGGGAGGCTATGGCTACACCTTC.

This clonotype was counted at least ten times. This chain joins TRBV14 and TRBJ2-3; D is undetermined. CDR1 and CDR2 (germline): SGHDN, FVKESK. The CDR3 covers 15 residues. V was trimmed by 4 bases and J by 2 bases, leaving 13 bases between them. Here the CDR3 reads CASSPHFAATDTQYF. CDR3 sequence (DNA): TGTGCCAGCAGCCCCCACTTTGCAGCCACAGATACGCAGTATTTT.

The CDR3 loop reads CATSSIGTDNEQFF. As DNA, the CDR3 is TGTGCCACCAGTTCTATCGGCACCGACAATGAGCAGTTCTTC. The rearrangement links TRBV24-1 to TRBJ2-1; D ambiguous. This CDR3 has 14 residues. The germline V gene encodes CDR1 KGHDR and CDR2 SFDVKD. The germline V and J ends were trimmed by 6 bases and 5 bases, with 13 bases remaining between them.

This clonotype appeared many times. The J gene is TRBJ2-3, the V gene TRBV27, with 9 bases fitting TRBD1. The junction had 4 bases not matched to a gene; V was cut back by 0 bases and J by 0 bases. This CDR3 has 17 residues. Germline values: CDR1 MNHEY, CDR2 SMNVEV (reference sequence). In DNA, the CDR3 is TGTGCCAGCAGTTTATCGGACAGGGGATCTAGCACAGATACGCAGTATTTT. It specifies CASSLSDRGSSTDTQYF.

The chain combines TRBV7-9 with TRBJ2-1; 7 bases are shared with TRBD2. CDR1 and CDR2 (germline): SEHNR, FQNEAQ (reference sequence). The CDR3 length is 16 residues. Trimming took 5 bases from V and 2 from J; bases not matched to a gene: 9. Here the CDR3 reads CASSPIAGVAYNEQFF. DNA for the CDR3: TGTGCCAGCAGCCCCATTGCGGGAGTAGCCTACAATGAGCAGTTCTTC.

A few counts support this clonotype. This rearrangement joins TRBV6-2 or TRBV6-3 to TRBJ1-5; perhaps TRBD1 as D (5 bases). Trimming took off 5 bases at V and 1 base at J, with 18 bases between the two ends. The CDR3 has 17 residues. CDR1 and CDR2 from the germline V gene are MNHEY and SVGEGT. CDR3 loop: CASSPWASGKSNQPQHF. The CDR3, as DNA: TGTGCCAGCAGTCCTTGGGCGTCAGGGAAGAGCAATCAGCCCCAGCATTTT.

Comment on this clonotype: A read error may be the cause here, since a much bigger clone is one base away. This chain links TRBV10-2 with TRBJ1-1; 7 bases match TRBD1. This CDR3 has 18 amino acids. V lost 2 bases to trimming and J lost 3 bases; unmatched junction nucleotides: 15. The germline gives CDR1 WSHSY, CDR2 SAAADI. This chain's CDR3 is CASSEDTGQRNPYTEAFF. The CDR3 DNA is TGCGCCAGCAGTGAGGATACGGGACAGAGAAATCCGTACACTGAAGCTTTCTTT.

The chain has TRBV20-1 and TRBJ1-1; perhaps TRBD1 as D (6 bases). This CDR3 comprises 12 residues. Trimming pared 6 bases from V and 11 bases from J, leaving 19 bases between. The V gene's germline CDR1 is DFQATT and CDR2 SNEGSKA (reference sequence). CDR3 sequence reads: CSAVDQGPGAFF. The CDR3, as DNA: TGCAGTGCGGTCGACCAGGGGCCGGGGGCTTTCTTT.

The V call is TRBV7-9, the J call TRBJ2-7, with no clear D. The CDR3 extends over 13 amino acids. From germline, CDR1 is SEHNR and CDR2 FQNEAQ (reference sequence). V was clipped by 1 base and J by 5 bases, with 9 bases between them. The CDR3 DNA follows: TGTGCCAGCAGCTTAGAGGGTCCCCACGAGCAGTACTTC. Translated, it gives CASSLEGPHEQYF. The full variable domain, completed using reference TRBV7-9 and TRBJ2-7, is DTGVSQNPRHKITKRGQNVTFRCDPISEHNRLYWYRQTLGQGPEFLTYFQNEAQLEKSRLLSDRFSAERPKGSFSTLEIQRTEQGDSAMYLCASSLEGPHEQYFGPGTRLTVT.

This clonotype came up many times. The CDR3 here is CAISVVGTEAFF. In DNA form, the CDR3 reads TGTGCCATCAGTGTGGTAGGGACTGAAGCTTTCTTT. The chain recombines TRBV10-3 with TRBJ1-1, with D hard to call. Germline CDR1 and CDR2: ENHRY and SYGVKD. The CDR3 is 12 residues long. V lost 4 bases to trimming and J lost 5 bases, with 8 bases between them.

This clonotype was counted at least ten times. The chain links TRBV20-1 to TRBJ2-7, with 8 bases fitting TRBD2. The CDR3 has 13 residues. V lost 4 bases to trimming and J lost 4 bases; unmatched junction nucleotides: 6. Per the germline V gene, CDR1 is DFQATT and CDR2 is SNEGSKA (reference sequence). The CDR3 protein is CSAKSGRGYEQYF. Here the CDR3 DNA reads TGCAGTGCTAAAAGCGGGAGAGGGTACGAGCAGTACTTC.

This clonotype was seen many times. The V and J genes are TRBV10-3 and TRBJ2-5; weak D call: TRBD2 (5 bases). The V gene lost 2 bases and the J gene lost 2 bases, with 21 bases spanning the gap. Looked up from germline, CDR1 is ENHRY and CDR2 is SYGVKD. CDR3 length equals 18 residues. The CDR3 sequence is CAISEPAAEAPPQETQYF. CDR3 in DNA: TGTGCCATCAGTGAGCCCGCCGCGGAGGCACCACCACAAGAGACCCAGTACTTC.

Many counts were recorded for this clonotype. V usage is TRBV5-1 and J usage is TRBJ2-7, with 7 bases fitting TRBD1. The trim removed 2 bases at V and 5 bases at J, leaving 10 bases unmatched. This CDR3 is built from 15 residues. Germline V lookup: CDR1 SGHRS, CDR2 YFSETQ. The CDR3 DNA reads TGCGCCAGCAGCTTCTCCAGGGGGATGCTTCACGAGCAGTACTTC. It specifies CASSFSRGMLHEQYF.